This entry features one TCR beta chain sequence. Antigen specificity is unknown. This record belongs to a study of shared clonotypes between healthy human individuals. General observations from the study: Sampling included only blood; tissue repertoires likely differ.

This CDR3 contains 13 residues. Trimming left V 2 bases short and J 2 bases short, with 7 bases between. Germline V gene data show CDR1 as SGHKS and CDR2 as YYEKEE (reference sequence). Healthy HIV-negative adults without recent acute infections or vaccinations served as donors. The team ran DNA from unsorted PBMCs on ten immunoSEQ deep assay plates for sequencing. Methods used by the authors: Junction-only sequences without quality scores were provided by ImmunoSEQ, so filtering was different. Only in-frame clones appear in the TCRdb table, and some are missing; sequencing was by immunoSEQ multiplex PCR. V, J and clone size derive from that table, while D and trimming were established from the DNA sequence. The table has roughly 490,000 clones, about 79% seen once; the top ten hold 10% to 15%.

Sequences were obtained from PBMCs. The chain has TRBV5-5 and TRBJ2-5; D remains unclear. This clonotype originated in a woman between 35 and 50 years old in good health. Some clones in this sample may be carry-over from other donors' samples. The CDR3 coding sequence is TGTGCCAGCAGCTTAGGTTCACAAGAGACCCAGTACTTC. Translating it yields CASSLGSQETQYF.